Each of the 3 T cell receptor beta chains below was sequenced from the same sample in a study of spatial heterogeneity in lung cancer. Study-wide results and limits: For expanded intratumoral alpha and beta TCRs, counts tracked tumor mutation counts.

Which antigens these TCRs recognize remains unknown. TCRdb reanalysed the 5' RACE reads using MiXCR and keeps one entry per CDR3 protein. The sample records 20,000 to 25,000 distinct CDR3 sequences, around 5% being singletons. Sample time point: sample taken at primary tumor resection. This specimen was lung tumor tissue, taken at surgery. These receptors came from a male donor with early-stage non-small cell lung cancer.

As concerns this clonotype: A much larger clone differs by one base, so this may be a read error. This CDR3 is CASSLGGDLYEQYF. The CDR3 coding sequence is TGTGCCAGCAGCTTAGGAGGGGACCTCTACGAGCAGTACTTC. J is TRBJ2-7 and V is TRBV7-9; D might be TRBD1 or TRBD2, each matching 5 bases. Germline-derived CDR1 and CDR2 are SEHNR and FQNEAQ (reference sequence). V was shortened by 1 base and J by 3 bases, with 10 bases between the two germline ends. The CDR3 consists of 14 residues.

This clonotype was recorded at least ten times. The genes are TRBV12-3 or TRBV12-4 and TRBJ1-5; maybe TRBD1 (6 bases). CDR3 length equals 15 residues. The V and J ends lost 2 bases and 6 bases respectively, with 14 bases between them. The CDR3 here is CASSLIRGVGQPQHF. The CDR3 nucleotides are TGTGCCAGCAGTTTAATTAGGGGGGTTGGTCAGCCCCAGCATTTT.

This clonotype has a count of ten or more. One end of the junction fails to match germline, which may point to a read error. The chain recombines TRBV29-1 with TRBJ1-2; tentative D call: TRBD1 (5 bases). The CDR3 extends over 12 amino acids. CDR1 SQVTM and CDR2 ANQGSEA come from the germline V gene. CDR3 residues: CSVQDRDYGYTF. The CDR3 DNA reads TGCAGCGTTCAAGACAGAGACTATGGCTACACCTTC.